This T cell receptor (beta chain) was captured in a study of T cell repertoires in cytomegalovirus infection. Study results and caveats: Dominant in the ex vivo response were TCR beta clonotypes restricted by HLA-C and specific for CMV.

The germline V gene encodes CDR1 DFQATT and CDR2 SNEGSKA (reference sequence). V dropped 0 bases and J dropped 5 bases, with 4 bases sitting between them. CDR3 length equals 11 residues. Concerning this clonotype: Its cognate antigen is unknown.

TCRdb re-called the reads through MiXCR, storing one row per CDR3 protein. There are over 85,000 distinct CDR3 sequences in the sample; 16% occur only once, and less than 10% lies in the top ten. This rearrangement joins TRBV20-1 to TRBJ2-5, with no clear D. The sequenced material came from PBMCs. The source of this sequence is a human donor in good health (CMV status not recorded). Some clones in this sample may be carry-over from other donors' samples. For the CDR3, the DNA is TGCAGTGCTAGAGATAGGGAGACCCAGTACTTC. Translated: CSARDRETQYF.